The 6 T cell receptor beta chains reported below all come from one sample, sequenced in a study of shared clonotypes between healthy human individuals. Libraries were prepared by immunoSEQ multiplex PCR; TCRdb keeps only in-frame clonotypes and omits some of them. The sample yields a few hundred thousand clones, around three quarters seen once. The specimen sequenced was PBMCs. Receptors were obtained from a woman between 40 and 55 years old in good health. Some clones in this sample may be carry-over from other donors' samples.

Concerning this clone: Distinct nucleotide sequences in the sample also encode this CDR3. V and J are TRBV2 and TRBJ2-7; D call uncertain. The germline gives CDR1 SNHLY, CDR2 FYNNEI. V lost 3 bases to trimming and J lost 1 base, with 4 bases between them. The CDR3 is 12 amino acids. The CDR3 here is CASSESSYEQYF. As DNA, the CDR3 is TGTGCCAGCAGTGAGTCATCCTACGAGCAGTACTTC.

The V gene is TRBV7-2, the J gene TRBJ2-4, with TRBD2 as a possible D gene (6 bases). The V end was cut by 1 base, the J end by 0 bases, with 7 bases between. Germline CDR1 SGHTA, CDR2 FQGNSA. This CDR3 has 15 residues. In nucleotides, the CDR3 is TGTGCCAGCAGCTTAGGTAGCGGAGCCAAAAACATTCAGTACTTC. Encoded protein: CASSLGSGAKNIQYF. The entire variable domain, with the rest obtained from reference TRBV7-2 and TRBJ2-4, is as follows: GAGVSQSPSNKVTEKGKDVELRCDPISGHTALYWYRQSLGQGLEFLIYFQGNSAPDKSGLPSDRFSAERTGGSVSTLTIQRTQQEDSAVYLCASSLGSGAKNIQYFGAGTRLSVL.

The rearrangement links TRBV30 to TRBJ2-5; D might be TRBD1 or TRBD2, each matching 5 bases. Trimming cost V 1 base and J 0 bases, with 12 bases left between them. Germline V lookup: CDR1 GTSNPN, CDR2 SVGIG (reference sequence). The CDR3 spans 15 residues. The DNA of the CDR3 is TGTGCCTGGAGTGACGGTGGGACGTACCAAGAGACCCAGTACTTC. As protein: CAWSDGGTYQETQYF.

The gene calls are TRBV4-3 and TRBJ2-2; D is undetermined. There are 16 residues in the CDR3. The V end was cut by 0 bases, the J end by 4 bases, with 12 bases between. Per germline, CDR1 LGHNA and CDR2 YSLEER. The chain's CDR3 is CASSQDRAGLTGELFF. The CDR3 nucleotides are TGCGCCAGCAGCCAAGATAGGGCAGGTCTCACCGGGGAGCTGTTTTTT.

This clone was found once. This may be a read error, as it is one base from a much larger clone. The chain joins TRBV25-1 to TRBJ1-2; D possibly corresponds to TRBD1 (6 bases). The CDR3 extends over 15 amino acids. CDR1 and CDR2 from the germline V gene are MGHDK and SYGVNS. CDR3 sequence: CASSEYGDTVYGHTF. CDR3 sequence (DNA): TGTGCCAGCAGTGAATACGGGGACACGGTCTATGGCCACACCTTC.

This clone has just one count. The chain uses TRBV29-1 and TRBJ1-2, with a tentative D call TRBD1 (5 bases). The CDR3 spans 12 residues. In germline, CDR1 is SQVTM, CDR2 ANQGSEA. Trimming took off 4 bases at V and 3 bases at J, with 9 bases between the two ends. CDR3 coding DNA: TGCAGCGTTGGTCTAGGGGACTATGGCTACACCTTC. Protein sequence: CSVGLGDYGYTF.